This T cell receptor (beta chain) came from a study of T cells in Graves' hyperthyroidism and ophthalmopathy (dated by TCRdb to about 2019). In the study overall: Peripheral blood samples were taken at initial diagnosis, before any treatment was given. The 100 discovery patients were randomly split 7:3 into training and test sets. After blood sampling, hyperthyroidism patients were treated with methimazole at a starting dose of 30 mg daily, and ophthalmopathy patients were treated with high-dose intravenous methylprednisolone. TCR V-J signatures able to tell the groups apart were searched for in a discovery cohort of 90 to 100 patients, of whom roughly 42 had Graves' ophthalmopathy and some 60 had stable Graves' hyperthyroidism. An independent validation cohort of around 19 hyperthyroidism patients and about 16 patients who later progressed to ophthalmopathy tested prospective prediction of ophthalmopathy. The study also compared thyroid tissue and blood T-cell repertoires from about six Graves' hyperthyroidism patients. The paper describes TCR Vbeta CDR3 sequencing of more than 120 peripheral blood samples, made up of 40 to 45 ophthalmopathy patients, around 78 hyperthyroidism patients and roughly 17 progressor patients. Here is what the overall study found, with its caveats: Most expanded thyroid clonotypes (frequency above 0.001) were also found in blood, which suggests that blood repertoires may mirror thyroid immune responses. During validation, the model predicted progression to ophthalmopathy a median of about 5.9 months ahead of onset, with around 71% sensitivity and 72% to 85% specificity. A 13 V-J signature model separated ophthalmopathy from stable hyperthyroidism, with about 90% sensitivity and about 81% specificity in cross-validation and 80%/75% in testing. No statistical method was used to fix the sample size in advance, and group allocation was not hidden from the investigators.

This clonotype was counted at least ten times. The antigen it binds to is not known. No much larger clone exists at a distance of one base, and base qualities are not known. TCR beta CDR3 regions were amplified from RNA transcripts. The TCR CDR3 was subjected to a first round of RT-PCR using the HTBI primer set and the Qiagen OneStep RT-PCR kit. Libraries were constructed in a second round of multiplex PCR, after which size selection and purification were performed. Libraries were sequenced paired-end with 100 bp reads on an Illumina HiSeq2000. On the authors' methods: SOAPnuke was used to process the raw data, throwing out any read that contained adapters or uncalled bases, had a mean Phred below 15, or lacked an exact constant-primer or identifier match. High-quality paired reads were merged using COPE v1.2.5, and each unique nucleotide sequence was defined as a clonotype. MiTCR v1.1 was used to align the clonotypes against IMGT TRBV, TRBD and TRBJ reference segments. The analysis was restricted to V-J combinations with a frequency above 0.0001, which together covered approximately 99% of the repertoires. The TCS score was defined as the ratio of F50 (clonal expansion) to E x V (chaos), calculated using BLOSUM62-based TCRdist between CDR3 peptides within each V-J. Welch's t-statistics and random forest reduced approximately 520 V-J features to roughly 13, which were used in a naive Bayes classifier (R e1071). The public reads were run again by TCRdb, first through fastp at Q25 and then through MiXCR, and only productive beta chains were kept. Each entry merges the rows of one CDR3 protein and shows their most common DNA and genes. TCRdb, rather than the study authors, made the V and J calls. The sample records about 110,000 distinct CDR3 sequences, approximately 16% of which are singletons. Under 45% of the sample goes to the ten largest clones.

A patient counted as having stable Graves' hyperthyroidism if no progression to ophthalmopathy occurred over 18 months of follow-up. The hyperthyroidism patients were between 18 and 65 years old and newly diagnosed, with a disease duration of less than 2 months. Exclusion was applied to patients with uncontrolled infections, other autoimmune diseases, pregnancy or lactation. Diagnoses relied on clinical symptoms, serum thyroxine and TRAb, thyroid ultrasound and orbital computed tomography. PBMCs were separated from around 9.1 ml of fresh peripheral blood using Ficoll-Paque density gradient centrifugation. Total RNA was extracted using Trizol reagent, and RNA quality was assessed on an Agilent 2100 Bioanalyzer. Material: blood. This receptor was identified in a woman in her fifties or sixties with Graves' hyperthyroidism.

The nucleotides are TGTGCCAGCAGCGGTGTCCGGGACCACGAAGCTTTCTTT. It specifies CASSGVRDHEAFF. Recombination joined TRBV2 with TRBJ1-1; 5 matching bases give a weak D call of TRBD1. From its cysteine to its phenylalanine, the CDR3 spans 13 amino acids. Solely the CDR3 DNA is kept, with 39 bases framed from the first base. Between the V and J ends, shortened by 6 bases and 8 bases respectively, the junction contains 16 bases. CDR1 and CDR2 (SNHLY, FYNNEI) derive from the germline V gene.